These 31 T cell receptor beta chains originate from one sample sequenced in a study of blood T cell repertoires in COVID-19. Sequencing used immunoSEQ multiplex PCR; TCRdb keeps in-frame clones, though not all of them. The sample includes approximately 82,000 clones, over 70% of them seen just once. Sequenced: peripheral blood. The receptors shown here come from a woman between 55 and 75 years old with acute or convalescent COVID-19.

The chain carries TRBV5-1 and TRBJ1-2, with TRBD1 identical over 8 bases. Germline V gene lookup returns CDR1 SGHRS and CDR2 YFSETQ. V was pared by 4 bases and J by 4 bases, with 9 bases of the junction left unmatched. CDR3 length: 15 residues. CDR3 nucleotide sequence: TGCGCCAGCAGCCCTCGACAGGGGCGATTCTATGGCTACACCTTC. Translated, it gives CASSPRQGRFYGYTF.

This clone showed up just a few times. The rearrangement joins TRBV10-3 to TRBJ1-6, with D uncertain. The ends were cut back, 2 bases at V and 1 base at J, with 6 bases in the middle. Germline CDR1 reads ENHRY; CDR2 reads SYGVKD. CDR3 size: 15 residues. In DNA, the CDR3 is TGTGCCATCAGTGAGGGGGAGTCCTATAATTCACCCCTCCACTTT. Protein sequence: CAISEGESYNSPLHF.

The rearrangement uses TRBV5-1 and TRBJ2-3; TRBD2 matches at 10 bases. Germline V gene data show CDR1 as SGHRS and CDR2 as YFSETQ. V lost 2 bases, J lost 2 bases, and 8 bases stayed unmatched. The CDR3 is 17 amino acids. CDR3 residues: CASSFDLTSGYTDTQYF. CDR3 coding DNA: TGCGCCAGCAGCTTTGACCTGACTAGCGGGTACACAGATACGCAGTATTTT. Variable domain in full (rest from reference TRBV5-1 and TRBJ2-3): KAGVTQTPRYLIKTRGQQVTLSCSPISGHRSVSWYQQTPGQGLQFLFEYFSETQRNKGNFPGRFSGRQFSNSRSEMNVSTLELGDSALYLCASSFDLTSGYTDTQYFGPGTRLTVL.

The V call is TRBV28, the J call TRBJ2-5; the D gene is possibly TRBD2 (6 bases). CDR1 is MDHEN, CDR2 SYDVKM, per germline. The V and J ends lost 5 bases and 7 bases respectively, with 14 bases between them. The CDR3 runs to 13 residues. The CDR3 sequence is CASSPRDSRTQYF. The CDR3 DNA is TGTGCCAGCAGTCCCCGGGACTCCAGGACCCAGTACTTC. Combining the CDR3 with reference TRBV28 and TRBJ2-5 gives the whole variable domain DVKVTQSSRYLVKRTGEKVFLECVQDMDHENMFWYRQDPGLGLRLIYFSYDVKMKEKGDIPEGYSVSREKKERFSLILESASTNQTSMYLCASSPRDSRTQYFGPGTRLLVL.

Written as DNA, the CDR3 is TGTGCCAGTACAGGCGGGGCAGGCTATGGCTACACCTTC. Translated, it gives CASTGGAGYGYTF. This chain joins TRBV19 and TRBJ1-2, with D maybe TRBD1 (5 bases). Trimming took 7 bases from V and 4 from J, leaving 13 bases between them. Looked up from germline, CDR1 is LNHDA and CDR2 is SQIVND (reference sequence). CDR3 length: 13 residues.

This chain links TRBV5-5 with TRBJ1-1, with TRBD1 matching over 9 bases. The CDR3 loop spans 14 amino acids. The V gene's germline CDR1 is SGHKS and CDR2 YYEKEE (reference sequence). V was pared by 1 base and J by 4 bases, with 2 bases of the junction left unmatched. The CDR3 sequence: CASSLLDRGTEAFF. In nucleotides, the CDR3 is TGTGCCAGCAGCTTGTTGGACAGGGGCACTGAAGCTTTCTTT.

The chain recombines TRBV5-5 with TRBJ2-5; possible D gene TRBD1, 5 bases. Trimming pared 1 base from V and 0 bases from J, leaving 16 bases between. CDR3 length: 17 residues. Germline CDR1 is SGHKS and CDR2 is YYEKEE (reference sequence). CDR3 protein: CASSLQLGKGNQETQYF. In DNA form, the CDR3 reads TGTGCCAGCAGCTTGCAATTAGGAAAGGGGAACCAAGAGACCCAGTACTTC.

The chain carries TRBV7-2 and TRBJ2-2; 9 bases are shared with TRBD2. CDR3 length equals 16 residues. Germline V lookup: CDR1 SGHTA, CDR2 FQGNSA. V lost 5 bases and J lost 7; bases outside the gene matches: 11. The CDR3, as DNA: TGTGCCAGCAGCGCCCGAGCGGGGGGCGGTGGCGGGGAGCTGTTTTTT. It specifies CASSARAGGGGGELFF.

This rearrangement joins TRBV5-5 to TRBJ1-1, with D maybe TRBD1 (6 bases). The V gene lost 3 bases and the J gene lost 0 bases, with 12 bases spanning the gap. This CDR3 is 15 amino acids long. Germline CDR1 SGHKS, CDR2 YYEKEE (reference sequence). The chain's CDR3 is CASSWTATMNTEAFF. In nucleotides, the CDR3 is TGTGCCAGCAGCTGGACAGCTACCATGAACACTGAAGCTTTCTTT.

The chain uses TRBV6-1 and TRBJ1-3; possible D gene TRBD1, 5 bases. The germline CDR1 and CDR2 sequences are MNHNS and SASEGT. Trimming left V 1 base short and J 4 bases short, with 8 bases between. The CDR3 spans 14 residues. In DNA, the CDR3 is TGTGCCAGCAGTGAAGTCAGGGAAGGAAACACCATATATTTT. Protein sequence: CASSEVREGNTIYF.

This rearrangement joins TRBV6-5 to TRBJ2-3; possibly TRBD2 for D (6 bases). With 0 bases removed from V and 5 bases from J, the gap between germline ends came to 12 bases. Per the germline V gene, CDR1 is MNHEY and CDR2 is SVGAGI. This CDR3 has 15 amino acids. In DNA form, the CDR3 reads TGTGCCAGCAGTTACTCTGGGGGAGGCCTAGATACGCAGTATTTT. Protein product: CASSYSGGGLDTQYF.

The chain links TRBV9 to TRBJ2-1; possible D gene TRBD1, 6 bases. Germline CDR1 and CDR2: SGDLS and YYNGEE. Trimming pared 0 bases from V and 2 bases from J, leaving 9 bases between. The CDR3 has 15 residues. Written as DNA, the CDR3 is TGTGCCAGCAGCGTAGCAGGGGTCACCTACAATGAGCAGTTCTTC. It codes for CASSVAGVTYNEQFF.

This rearrangement joins TRBV9 to TRBJ1-1, with D possibly matching TRBD1 (5 bases). Germline V lookup: CDR1 SGDLS, CDR2 YYNGEE. V lost 5 bases, J lost 4 bases, and 15 bases lay in between. The length of the CDR3 is 14 residues. This CDR3 is CASSFTQGGTEAFF. Here the CDR3 DNA reads TGTGCCAGCAGTTTTACTCAGGGTGGCACTGAAGCTTTCTTT.

The V and J genes are TRBV6-2 or TRBV6-3 and TRBJ2-7; D perhaps matches TRBD1 (6 bases). The CDR3 loop spans 16 amino acids. Trimming left V 0 bases short and J 2 bases short, with 14 bases between. Germline V gene lookup returns CDR1 MNHEY and CDR2 SVGEGT. The CDR3 DNA follows: TGTGCCAGCAGTTACTCGAGGTACGACAGGCCCTACGAGCAGTACTTC. Protein: CASSYSRYDRPYEQYF.

Here the CDR3 reads CASSLDLSSYEQYF. The CDR3 DNA sequence: TGCGCCAGCAGCTTGGACCTCAGCTCCTACGAGCAGTACTTC. The genes are TRBV5-1 and TRBJ2-7; D not resolved. The CDR3 loop spans 14 amino acids. Trimming cost V 0 bases and J 0 bases, with 7 bases left between them. Germline V CDR1 and CDR2: SGHRS, YFSETQ.

This chain uses TRBV11-2 with TRBJ2-3; TRBD2 matches 11 bases. CDR3 length equals 14 residues. Germline CDR1 SGHAT, CDR2 FQNNGV. J lost 10 bases, V lost 5 bases, and 8 bases had no gene match. CDR3 sequence (DNA): TGTGCCAGCAGCGTCCCTGGACTAGCGGGTTCGCAGTATTTT. It yields the protein CASSVPGLAGSQYF.

V usage is TRBV12-3 or TRBV12-4 and J usage is TRBJ1-1; the match to TRBD1 covers 8 bases. The ends lost 7 bases at V and 1 base at J; junction bases unmatched: 2. This CDR3 has 13 amino acids. CDR3 sequence: CASKGQANTEAFF. Written as DNA, the CDR3 is TGTGCCAGCAAGGGACAGGCGAACACTGAAGCTTTCTTT.

The gene calls are TRBV6-5 and TRBJ1-3, with D unresolved. This CDR3 spans 15 amino acids. Trimming took 6 bases from V and 7 from J, leaving 19 bases between them. Germline lookup yields CDR1 MNHEY and CDR2 SVGAGI. Written as DNA, the CDR3 is TGTGCCAGCAGGGATTGGGCAGCCGAATGGAACACCATATATTTT. It codes for CASRDWAAEWNTIYF.

The chain links TRBV6-5 to TRBJ1-2; 8 nucleotides align to TRBD1. V shed 5 bases and J 4 bases; nucleotides not matched to a gene: 6. This CDR3 has 14 residues. Looked up from germline, CDR1 is MNHEY and CDR2 is SVGAGI. The CDR3, as DNA: TGTGCCAGCAGTCCGGGACAGGCGGGCTATGGCTACACCTTC. Protein: CASSPGQAGYGYTF.

V and J are TRBV5-6 and TRBJ1-6; 9 bases fit TRBD1. Germline CDR1 and CDR2: SGHDT and YYEEEE. The CDR3 consists of 15 residues. The junction had 10 bases not matched to a gene; V was cut back by 6 bases and J by 9 bases. CDR3 region: CASTRVGTGTSPLHF. The CDR3 coding sequence is TGTGCCAGCACGAGGGTCGGGACAGGGACTTCACCCCTCCACTTT.

The V gene is TRBV14, the J gene TRBJ1-5; 7 bases line up with TRBD1. The CDR3 sequence is 13 residues long. The germline gives CDR1 SGHDN, CDR2 FVKESK. V lost 4 bases, J lost 4 bases, and 1 base stayed unmatched. CDR3: CASSPTGNQPQHF. Written as DNA, the CDR3 is TGTGCCAGCAGCCCGACAGGGAATCAGCCCCAGCATTTT.

The V call is TRBV19, the J call TRBJ1-2; TRBD1 matches 8 bases. V shed 3 bases, J shed 5 bases, and the junction held 17 bases outside the gene matches. Germline V gene data show CDR1 as LNHDA and CDR2 as SQIVND (reference sequence). The CDR3 spans 18 residues. In DNA, the CDR3 is TGTGCCAGTAGTATGGACCTCACCAGGGGGCGCGGTATTTATGGCTACACCTTC. It translates to CASSMDLTRGRGIYGYTF.

The gene calls are TRBV4-3 and TRBJ1-1, with D possibly being TRBD1 (6 bases). CDR1 and CDR2 (germline): LGHNA, YSLEER. V was trimmed by 0 bases and J by 1 base, leaving 9 bases between them. The CDR3 contains 15 residues. The CDR3: CASSQDGGRNTEAFF. The CDR3 coding sequence is TGCGCCAGCAGCCAAGACGGGGGGCGGAACACTGAAGCTTTCTTT.

This clone was counted a few times. The chain uses TRBV9 and TRBJ1-2, with unresolved D. The germline CDR1 and CDR2 sequences are SGDLS and YYNGEE. V lost 0 bases and J lost 4, with 13 bases in between. This CDR3 has 15 residues. In DNA, the CDR3 is TGTGCCAGCAGCGTAGGAGGGTCGGTTGGCTATGGCTACACCTTC. It is translated as CASSVGGSVGYGYTF.

This chain joins TRBV5-4 and TRBJ2-3; TRBD2 aligns across 11 bases. CDR1 is SGHNT and CDR2 is YYREEE in the germline V gene (reference sequence). The CDR3 runs to 15 residues. J was trimmed by 1 base and V by 3 bases; bases with no gene match: 1. CDR3 nucleotides: TGTGCCAGCAGCTCACTAGCGGGGGGCACAGATACGCAGTATTTT. This codes for CASSSLAGGTDTQYF.

V and J are TRBV7-9 and TRBJ1-1, with 12 nucleotides matching TRBD1. V shed 3 bases, J shed 5 bases, and the junction held 10 bases outside the gene matches. CDR3 length equals 17 residues. Germline V gene data show CDR1 as SEHNR and CDR2 as FQNEAQ (reference sequence). The CDR3 spells CASSLVGTGGWDTEAFF. The CDR3, as DNA: TGTGCCAGCAGCTTGGTGGGGACAGGGGGCTGGGATACTGAAGCTTTCTTT.

The J gene is TRBJ1-5, the V gene TRBV6-5, with D maybe TRBD1 (5 bases). The CDR3 loop spans 13 amino acids. The V end lost 6 bases, the J end lost 4 bases, and 10 bases lay between the germline ends. Germline lookup yields CDR1 MNHEY and CDR2 SVGAGI. The DNA of the CDR3 is TGTGCCAGCAGGAAGACAGAGAATCAGCCCCAGCATTTT. As protein: CASRKTENQPQHF.

This clone has just a few counts. This sequence joins TRBV10-3 and TRBJ1-2; perhaps TRBD1 as D (5 bases). Trimming pared 11 bases from V and 3 bases from J, leaving 19 bases between. Germline CDR1 and CDR2: ENHRY and SYGVKD. This CDR3 has 14 residues. The CDR3 is CASLGGSTDYGYTF. CDR3 DNA: TGTGCCTCCCTGGGGGGAAGTACGGACTATGGCTACACCTTC.

Written as DNA, the CDR3 is TGTGCCAGCAGCTTAGTTTCAGGGGCCGGGGAGCTGTTTTTT. Translation gives CASSLVSGAGELFF. This sequence joins TRBV11-2 and TRBJ2-2; TRBD1 might be the D (6 bases). This CDR3 contains 14 residues. With 1 base removed from V and 6 bases from J, the gap between germline ends came to 9 bases. Germline lookup yields CDR1 SGHAT and CDR2 FQNNGV.

The V and J genes are TRBV7-2 and TRBJ2-7, with 12 bases that match TRBD2. Germline V lookup: CDR1 SGHTA, CDR2 FQGNSA. The CDR3 spans 15 residues. The ends lost 6 bases at V and 0 bases at J; junction bases unmatched: 3. The CDR3 sequence: CASRASGGASYEQYF. CDR3 nucleotides: TGTGCCAGCAGGGCTAGCGGGGGGGCCTCCTACGAGCAGTACTTC.

The gene calls are TRBV29-1 and TRBJ2-1; TRBD2 might be the D (5 bases). CDR3 length: 13 amino acids. The germline V gene encodes CDR1 SQVTM and CDR2 ANQGSEA. The ends were cut back, 3 bases at V and 4 bases at J, with 10 bases in the middle. CDR3 DNA: TGCAGCGTTGATGGTGGGAGTTACAATGAGCAGTTCTTC. Its protein product is CSVDGGSYNEQFF.